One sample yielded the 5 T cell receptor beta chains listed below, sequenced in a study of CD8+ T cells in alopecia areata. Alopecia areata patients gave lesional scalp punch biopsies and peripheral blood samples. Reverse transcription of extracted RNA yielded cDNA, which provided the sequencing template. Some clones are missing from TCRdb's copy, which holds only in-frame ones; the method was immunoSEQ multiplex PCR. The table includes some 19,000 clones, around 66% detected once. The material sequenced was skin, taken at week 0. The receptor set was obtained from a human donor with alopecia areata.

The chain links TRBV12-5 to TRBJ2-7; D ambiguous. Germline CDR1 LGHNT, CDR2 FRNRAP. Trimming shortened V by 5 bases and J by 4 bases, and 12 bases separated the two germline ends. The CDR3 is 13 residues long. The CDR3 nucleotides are TGTGCTAGTGGTACCGGTAATGGGTACGAGCAGTACTTC. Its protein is CASGTGNGYEQYF.

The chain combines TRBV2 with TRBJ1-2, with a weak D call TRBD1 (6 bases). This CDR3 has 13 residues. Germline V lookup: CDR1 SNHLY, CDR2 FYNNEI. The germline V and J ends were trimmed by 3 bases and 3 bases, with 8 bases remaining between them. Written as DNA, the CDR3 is TGTGCCAGCAGTGATGAGGGGGACTATGGCTACACCTTC. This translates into CASSDEGDYGYTF.

CDR3 amino acids: CASSFLPLWGNQPQHF. In nucleotides, the CDR3 is TGTGCCAGCAGTTTTTTACCTCTGTGGGGCAATCAGCCCCAGCATTTT. The rearrangement uses TRBV27 and TRBJ1-5; D is ambiguous. The length of the CDR3 is 16 residues. V dropped 3 bases and J dropped 2 bases, with 14 bases sitting between them. CDR1 is MNHEY, CDR2 SMNVEV, per germline (reference sequence).

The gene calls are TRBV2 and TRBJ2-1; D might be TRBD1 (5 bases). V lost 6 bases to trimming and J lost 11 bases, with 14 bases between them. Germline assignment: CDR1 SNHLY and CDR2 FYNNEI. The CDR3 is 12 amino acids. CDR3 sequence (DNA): TGTGCCAGCAGGGAACAGGAGTTCCAGCAGTTCTTC. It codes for CASREQEFQQFF.

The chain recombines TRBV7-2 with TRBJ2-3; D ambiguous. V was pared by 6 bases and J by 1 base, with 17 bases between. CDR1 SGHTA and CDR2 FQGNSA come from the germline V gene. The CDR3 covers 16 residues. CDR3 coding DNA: TGTGCCAGCAGTACTATGCCGGGTCCACGCACAGATACGCAGTATTTT. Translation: CASSTMPGPRTDTQYF.